The sequence of this T cell receptor (beta chain) was determined in a study of blood T cell repertoires in COVID-19. Study summary: T cells, B-cell-depleted T cells, or PBMCs supplied cDNA or gDNA.

TCRdb keeps only in-frame clones here, not all; method: immunoSEQ multiplex PCR. This sample yields about 100,000 clones, of which around 88% are seen a single time; roughly 4.6% belongs to the top ten. The CDR3 has 14 residues. Germline V gene lookup returns CDR1 SGHRS and CDR2 YFSETQ. With 0 bases removed from V and 2 bases from J, the gap between germline ends came to 8 bases. The sequencing sample was made of peripheral blood. The clonotype was recovered from a human donor in a cohort sampled during active COVID-19. The chain carries TRBV5-1 and TRBJ1-1, with no clear D. The CDR3 DNA reads as TGCGCCAGCAGCTTGGACAGTTTTAACACTGAAGCTTTCTTT. Its translation: CASSLDSFNTEAFF.